This note documents a single TCR beta chain sequence. Antigen specificity is unknown. The table came from immunoSEQ multiplex PCR; TCRdb's copy has only in-frame clones and leaves some out. The repertoire has about 110,000 clones, approximately 86% of them found once; the top ten carry 4% to 6%. Germline lookup yields CDR1 SGHRS and CDR2 YFSETQ. The CDR3 has 17 residues. V lost 0 bases to trimming and J lost 5 bases; unmatched junction nucleotides: 12. The source of the sample is a study of T cell responses to AZD1222 COVID-19 vaccine. Overall study findings and caveats: Unmutated variant regions are reportedly the target of nearly half of TCRs that are spike-specific. Following two doses of AZD1222, Spike-specific TCR breadth and depth rose. Only five to seven individuals given AZD1222 were seropositive at baseline.

This clonotype originated in an adult in good health. Sequencing used peripheral blood, obtained on day 0 of AZD1222 vaccination. The genes are TRBV5-1 and TRBJ2-5, with 8 nucleotides matching TRBD2. Here the CDR3 reads CASSLAYSGSLEETQYF. The CDR3 nucleotides read TGCGCCAGCAGCTTGGCCTACAGCGGGAGTTTGGAGGAGACCCAGTACTTC.